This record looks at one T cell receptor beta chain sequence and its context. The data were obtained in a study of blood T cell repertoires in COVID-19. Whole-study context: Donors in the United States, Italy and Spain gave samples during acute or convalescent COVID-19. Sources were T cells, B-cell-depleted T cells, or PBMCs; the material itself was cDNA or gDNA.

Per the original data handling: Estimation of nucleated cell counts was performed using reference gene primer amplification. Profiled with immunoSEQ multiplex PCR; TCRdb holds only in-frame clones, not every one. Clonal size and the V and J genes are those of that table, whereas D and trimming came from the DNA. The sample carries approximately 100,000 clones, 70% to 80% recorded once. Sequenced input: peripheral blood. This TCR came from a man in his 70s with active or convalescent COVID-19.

CDR3 DNA: TGTGCCAGTAGTACTAGCGGGAGTTTCTACGAGCAGTACTTC. This sequence encodes CASSTSGSFYEQYF. This chain uses TRBV19 with TRBJ2-7; TRBD2 matches 10 bases. Germline-derived CDR1 and CDR2 are LNHDA and SQIVND (reference sequence). Losses at the gene ends were 4 bases for V and 3 bases for J; bases not matched to a gene: 3. The CDR3 covers 14 residues. Full variable domain (rest looked up from reference TRBV19 and TRBJ2-7): DGGITQSPKYLFRKEGQNVTLSCEQNLNHDAMYWYRQDPGQGLRLIYYSQIVNDFQKGDIAEGYSVSREKKESFPLTVTSAQKNPTAFYLCASSTSGSFYEQYFGPGTRLTVT.